A selection of T cell receptor beta chains follows, all from one sample in a study of technical replicates of blood from a few donors. Only in-frame clones appear in the TCRdb table, and some are missing; sequencing was by immunoSEQ multiplex PCR. The sample has some 87,000 clones, 96% seen once; the top ten hold about 0.3%. Sample: T cells isolated from PBMCs. All receptors derive from a human donor in good health. Each CDR3 is given with its conserved first and last residue. Each record gives: J gene, V gene, CDR3 protein.

j_gene: TRBJ2-6; v_gene: TRBV10-3; CDR3aa: CAISEQGSGANVLTF
j_gene: TRBJ2-1; v_gene: TRBV9; CDR3aa: CASSVATGSYNEQFF
j_gene: TRBJ2-7; v_gene: TRBV6-1; CDR3aa: CASSDYRGGSDEQYF
j_gene: TRBJ1-4; v_gene: TRBV11-1; CDR3aa: CASSWRANEKLFF
j_gene: TRBJ2-1; v_gene: TRBV27; CDR3aa: CASSLAGGPYNEQFF
j_gene: TRBJ2-7; v_gene: TRBV6-1; CDR3aa: CASSGTSGGYEQYF
j_gene: TRBJ2-5; v_gene: TRBV19; CDR3aa: CASSIDSGWETQYF
j_gene: TRBJ2-7; v_gene: TRBV19; CDR3aa: CASSLASGDYEQYF
j_gene: TRBJ2-7; v_gene: TRBV27; CDR3aa: CASSLGQGLYEQYF
j_gene: TRBJ1-1; v_gene: TRBV7-2; CDR3aa: CASSYGGNTEAFF
j_gene: TRBJ2-5; v_gene: TRBV5-1; CDR3aa: CASSLAGSGRTGGETQYF
j_gene: TRBJ1-5; v_gene: TRBV19; CDR3aa: CASSRDREGQPQHF
j_gene: TRBJ2-5; v_gene: TRBV12-5; CDR3aa: CASGLVVSGTYQETQYF
j_gene: TRBJ2-7; v_gene: TRBV29-1; CDR3aa: CSVIGLATYEQYF
j_gene: TRBJ2-1; v_gene: TRBV4-1; CDR3aa: CASRTSGSNEQFF
j_gene: TRBJ2-7; v_gene: TRBV4-3; CDR3aa: CASSPASGSIFSYEQYF
j_gene: TRBJ2-2; v_gene: TRBV7-8; CDR3aa: CASRRERGTGELFF
j_gene: TRBJ2-7; v_gene: TRBV27; CDR3aa: CASSSGLDEQYF
j_gene: TRBJ2-1; v_gene: TRBV10-3; CDR3aa: CAAQGALLPEQFF
j_gene: TRBJ2-7; v_gene: TRBV2; CDR3aa: CASKENLAGVFEQYF
j_gene: TRBJ2-2; v_gene: TRBV2; CDR3aa: CASLKDSYTGELFF
j_gene: TRBJ2-1; v_gene: TRBV11-3; CDR3aa: CASSSGTPPNEQFF
j_gene: TRBJ2-7; v_gene: TRBV11-1; CDR3aa: CASSFVLDDSRSYEQYF
j_gene: TRBJ1-3; v_gene: TRBV7-8; CDR3aa: CASSNTLRQDLAGNTIYF
j_gene: TRBJ2-7; v_gene: TRBV27; CDR3aa: CASSPGTGGGYEQYF
j_gene: TRBJ2-1; v_gene: TRBV5-1; CDR3aa: CASSPGQGSYNEQFF
j_gene: TRBJ1-3; v_gene: TRBV19; CDR3aa: CASSTQSSGNTIYF
j_gene: TRBJ1-2; v_gene: TRBV7-2; CDR3aa: CASSLPAGANYGYTF
j_gene: TRBJ1-2; v_gene: TRBV10-3; CDR3aa: CATKPGGTNYGYTF
j_gene: TRBJ1-5; v_gene: TRBV7-8; CDR3aa: CASSFYTDPYSNQPQHF
j_gene: TRBJ1-1; v_gene: TRBV19; CDR3aa: CASSLTGYTEAFF
j_gene: TRBJ2-1; v_gene: TRBV7-6; CDR3aa: CASSFLLWEEGYNEQFF
j_gene: TRBJ2-7; v_gene: TRBV28; CDR3aa: CASPPPSLYGPPSPYEQYF
j_gene: TRBJ2-7; v_gene: TRBV19; CDR3aa: CASTETSGASYEQYF
j_gene: TRBJ1-2; v_gene: TRBV27; CDR3aa: CASSSGTTGFGGYTF
j_gene: TRBJ1-2; v_gene: TRBV27; CDR3aa: CASSPDRGGGYTF
j_gene: TRBJ2-1; v_gene: TRBV5-1; CDR3aa: CASSSDWMEQFF
j_gene: TRBJ2-3; v_gene: TRBV11-1; CDR3aa: CASSQVGDTQYF
j_gene: TRBJ2-1; v_gene: TRBV7-9; CDR3aa: CAGTGGLDEQFF
j_gene: TRBJ2-7; v_gene: TRBV6-5; CDR3aa: CASSRTGYEQYF
j_gene: TRBJ2-7; v_gene: TRBV29-1; CDR3aa: CSVLDYESYEQYF
j_gene: TRBJ2-7; v_gene: TRBV10-3; CDR3aa: CAIRDSGRKYEQYF
j_gene: TRBJ1-4; v_gene: TRBV10-3; CDR3aa: CAISKAGGTNEKLFF
j_gene: TRBJ1-2; v_gene: TRBV28; CDR3aa: CASTKTSTGSNYGYTF
j_gene: TRBJ2-1; v_gene: TRBV4-3; CDR3aa: CASSRLTGNNEQFF
j_gene: TRBJ2-7; v_gene: TRBV4-3; CDR3aa: CASSQVQGVYEQYF
j_gene: TRBJ2-7; v_gene: TRBV6-1; CDR3aa: CASSEAHDRGNEQYF
j_gene: TRBJ2-1; v_gene: TRBV4-2; CDR3aa: CASSQGTVTPPWGFF
j_gene: TRBJ2-7; v_gene: TRBV27; CDR3aa: CASSLSMPSGRGYEQYF
j_gene: TRBJ1-3; v_gene: TRBV2; CDR3aa: CASSEGTDYGNTIYF
j_gene: TRBJ2-7; v_gene: TRBV15; CDR3aa: CATSRGEGTYEQYF